This TCR beta chain is from a study of shared clonotypes between healthy human individuals (dated by TCRdb to 2019 to 2021). As for the study more broadly: Three men and two women, aged 18 to 49 years, made up the cohort. Libraries were prepared and TCR repertoires were sequenced by different laboratories using diverse techniques, in order to increase sequencing depth and limit assay-specific biases. To estimate repertoire size and how much clonotypes are shared between individuals, the study performed deep sequencing of blood TCR repertoires from a few healthy adults. Per donor, leukapheresis produced somewhere between about 0.94 and 9 billion PBMCs.

In regard to this clone: The antigen it recognizes is unknown. The record has no base qualities; no much larger clone is one base away.

Study-wide conclusions, independent of this receptor: The small number of donors limited the genetic and exposure-history diversity represented. Sampling was restricted to blood, and TCR repertoires in tissues likely differ from the TCR repertoires found in blood. Pairwise subsampling indicated that sequencing depth was expected to affect the degree of clonotype sharing among donors.

In the germline V gene (reference sequence), CDR1 corresponds to SEHNR and CDR2 to FQNEAQ. Counted from cysteine to phenylalanine, this CDR3 has 13 amino acids. The only DNA kept is the CDR3, 39 bases in frame from the first base. Germline trimming amounts to 5 bases on V and 3 bases on J, with 3 as the count of junction bases outside the gene matches. Healthy HIV-negative adults with no recently reported acute infections or vaccinations were included as donors. Every donor was a Caucasian adult living in Nashville, Tennessee, USA. For unsorted samples, some 87 million PBMCs were counted, and genomic DNA was extracted using the QIAamp DNA Blood Mini kit. Blood was obtained by leukapheresis, after which PBMCs were separated by Ficoll-Histopaque density gradient centrifugation and cryopreserved in liquid nitrogen vapor phase. Using the deep immunoSEQ assay, TCR CDR3 regions were amplified from genomic DNA by multiplex PCR. Extracted genomic DNA from each cell subset was spread evenly across all wells of several immunoSEQ 96-well plates, with each plate serving as a replicate. For unsorted PBMC, about 0.3 ug genomic DNA, equal to 30,000 or so T cell genomes, was loaded into each replicate PCR. Ten immunoSEQ deep assay plates were used to sequence the unsorted PBMC genomic DNA. The purified libraries were quantified using a Qubit 3.0 fluorometer, sized with a Bioanalyzer 2100, and then quantified again using the KAPA Library Quantification kit. A separate single-read 150-cycle Illumina NextSeq 550 flow cell was used to sequence each immunoSEQ 96-well plate. In the original analysis: The immunoSEQ output contained only junctional sequences without quality scores, so filtering could not match that applied to full-length reads. Sequences were annotated with PyIR, a Python wrapper for IgBLAST v1.9, using IMGT germline references to assign V/J genes and CDR3. Reads were filtered out if the reads had weak V/J assignments (E-value above 1e-6), no CDR3, stop codons, out-of-frame junctions, or ambiguous translated residues. V3J clonotypes were defined as sequences sharing an identical inferred V gene, J gene, and CDR3 amino acid sequence. The percentage overlap between two repertoires was calculated by dividing the number of shared unique clonotypes by the size of the smaller repertoire. RTK rarefaction, the Chao1 estimator, and Recon v2.1 estimates of unobserved clonotypes were used to assess repertoire richness. TCRdb holds this immuneACCESS table with in-frame rearrangements only. Some clones are missing; in checked studies, unresolved V genes explain under half, and the rest has no known cause. That table is the source of V, J and clone size, and D and trimming were worked out from the DNA. The sample table lists about 490,000 clones, over 75% of them with a count of one. The ten top clones hold about 13% of the sample.

The sequence was collected from a woman aged 35 to 49 in good health. Some clones in this sample may be carry-over from other donors' samples. The rearranged segments are TRBV7-9 and TRBJ2-7; TRBD1 agrees with 8 junctional bases. Specimen: PBMCs. The nucleotides read TGTGCCAGCAGCCCAGGGGGCCGCTACGAGCAGTACTTC. Translated, it gives CASSPGGRYEQYF.